A selection of T cell receptor beta chains follows, all from one sample in a study of T cell repertoires in cytomegalovirus infection. These receptors lack a known antigen. Using its own MiXCR run on the reads, TCRdb lists one record per CDR3 protein. The sample records about 770,000 distinct CDR3 sequences, 25% to 35% being singletons. The material was cultured CD8+ T cells from PBMCs, obtained from culture after CMV antigen stimulation. These receptors were taken from a human donor in good health (CMV status not recorded). Some clones in this sample may be carry-over from other donors' samples. CDR3s include the opening cysteine and the closing phenylalanine or tryptophan. The D gene is left open where the match is weak. Clone sizes are given selectively: once, few, many, or a class where the clone is expanded.

clone_size	j_call	d_call	v_call	cdr3_aa	cdr3_nt
-	TRBJ2-7	TRBD1	TRBV7-9	CASSRQDRGLYEQYF	TGTGCCAGCAGCCGACAGGACAGGGGGCTTTACGAGCAGTACTTC
-	TRBJ2-6	-	TRBV20-1	CSVESSYVLTF	TGCAGTGTAGAGAGTAGCTACGTCCTGACTTTC
many	TRBJ1-2	-	TRBV6-5	CASSSEGIHPNYGYTF	TGTGCCAGCAGTTCCGAGGGGATCCATCCTAACTATGGCTACACCTTC
-	TRBJ1-2	-	TRBV5-4	CASSWGGETDGYTF	TGTGCCAGCAGCTGGGGGGGGGAGACGGATGGCTACACCTTC
-	TRBJ2-6	TRBD1	TRBV19	CASTVDRGAPSGANVLTF	TGTGCCAGTACCGTGGACAGGGGTGCCCCCTCTGGGGCCAACGTCCTGACTTTC
-	TRBJ2-1	-	TRBV10-3	CAISPEGDTEQFF	TGTGCCATCAGTCCGGAAGGGGACACTGAGCAGTTCTTC
few	TRBJ2-1	-	TRBV7-3	CASSLKGGGGPHEQFF	TGTGCCAGCAGCTTAAAAGGGGGCGGGGGGCCACATGAGCAGTTCTTC
few	TRBJ2-7	-	TRBV7-9	CASRDSGVYYEQYF	TGTGCCAGCAGAGACAGTGGTGTGTACTACGAGCAGTACTTC
-	TRBJ1-1	-	TRBV7-9	CASSPFGGAFKMGTEAFF	TGTGCCAGCAGCCCCTTCGGAGGGGCGTTTAAAATGGGGACTGAAGCTTTCTTT
many	TRBJ2-5	-	TRBV7-6	CASSLAHETQYF	TGTGCCAGCAGCTTAGCGCATGAGACCCAGTACTTC
-	TRBJ1-1	-	TRBV7-6	CASSLWDSAEAFF	TGTGCCAGCAGCTTATGGGATTCGGCTGAAGCTTTCTTT
-	TRBJ1-6	-	TRBV19	CASSLRWGQGSNSPLHF	TGTGCCAGTAGTCTTCGTTGGGGGCAGGGGAGTAATTCACCCCTCCACTTT
many	TRBJ1-5	-	TRBV12-3/TRBV12-4	CASSLDTNSNQPQHF	TGTGCCAGCAGTCTCGACACTAATAGCAATCAGCCCCAGCATTTT
few	TRBJ1-5	-	TRBV27	CASSFARNNQPQHF	TGTGCCAGCAGTTTTGCGAGAAACAATCAGCCCCAGCATTTT
few	TRBJ2-1	TRBD2	TRBV7-6	CASSSMGLAGAVSSYNEQFF	TGTGCCAGCAGCTCGATGGGACTAGCGGGGGCTGTGAGCTCCTACAATGAGCAGTTCTTC
-	TRBJ1-1	-	TRBV6-6	CASNTGREAFF	TGTGCCAGCAATACAGGGCGTGAAGCTTTCTTT
many	TRBJ2-1	-	TRBV7-2	CASSLLGAYHRGGALNEQFF	TGTGCCAGCAGCTTACTAGGGGCTTATCACAGGGGGGGCGCCCTTAATGAGCAGTTCTTC